The rows below give T cell receptor beta chains drawn from one sample of a study of T cell repertoires in cytomegalovirus infection. TCRdb recomputed calls from the reads with MiXCR, one row per CDR3 protein. The sample has roughly 640,000 distinct CDR3 sequences; roughly 24% are singletons. The sequenced sample was CD8+ T cells from PBMCs. These TCRs come from a human donor in good health (CMV status not recorded). Some clones in this sample may be carry-over from other donors' samples. Both conserved end residues are trimmed from each CDR3. Fields, in order: D gene, V gene, CDR3 length, CDR3 protein. D genes are given only for firm matches.

>-|TRBV6-1|12
ASSERALGTEAF
>TRBD2|TRBV2|13
ASRLPGGNYNEQF
>-|TRBV12-3/TRBV12-4|11
ASSLVGKETQY
>TRBD1|TRBV7-6|12
ASSGRDRDYEQY
>-|TRBV28|7
ASGFEQF
>-|TRBV12-3/TRBV12-4|11
ASRAGLYNEQF
>TRBD1|TRBV14|11
ASSQDRGREQY
>-|TRBV28|12
ASSLRLGNTEAF
>-|TRBV7-2|15
ASSPDRRAAETYEQY
>-|TRBV24-1|13
ATSETPGSYNEQF
>-|TRBV6-8|11
ASRSGPPKLAF
>-|TRBV7-9|11
ASSFPAIYGYT
>-|TRBV9|13
ASSVDYRNTGELF
>-|TRBV7-8|12
ASSFGRNTGELF
>-|TRBV7-9|12
ATTASTRLYGYT
>-|TRBV6-1|13
ASSEEGSRYNTIY
>-|TRBV28|12
ASSLVGDRDTQY
>-|TRBV4-1|14
ASNPMGGHAYNEQF
>-|TRBV7-6|14
ASSLGGAGSPYEQY
>-|TRBV12-3/TRBV12-4|12
ASSLSLVGDTQY
>-|TRBV24-1|13
ATSDLRADTGELF
>-|TRBV15|10
ATSRDSPEQY
>-|TRBV7-9|15
ASSLPIWDTFTGELF
>TRBD2|TRBV5-1|13
ASRQELGLAYEQY
>-|TRBV7-2|13
ATTYEPSNTGELF
>-|TRBV29-1|11
SVPPGHGYGYT
>TRBD2|TRBV7-2|8
ANGGDTQY
>-|TRBV6-5|14
ANSLFAGLPPDTQY
>-|TRBV15|12
ATSMGGFGNEQF
>-|TRBV25-1|13
ASSEYGTRGETQY
>TRBD1|TRBV19|13
ASSTDPGQYYGYT
>TRBD2|TRBV25-1|13
ASSLTSELQETQY
>-|TRBV4-1|13
ASSQIGAADNEQF
>-|TRBV20-1|11
SATASAGYEQY
>-|TRBV10-3|12
AISEFRDQETQY
>TRBD1|TRBV7-9|14
ASSSRDRGISYEQY
>TRBD2|TRBV12-3/TRBV12-4|16
VSSLEEGTTSYQETQY
>-|TRBV5-1|9
ATTDTGELF
>TRBD1|TRBV2|8
ASPLQGEF
>TRBD2|TRBV5-1|21
ASSLGWLQAGGRAYDDTGELF
>TRBD1|TRBV2|13
ASRAGTGDLYEQY
>-|TRBV12-3/TRBV12-4|11
ASSFGAGTEAF
>-|TRBV14|13
ASSQSKGGPLAAF
>TRBD1|TRBV4-1|12
ASTQDRDDTEAF
>-|TRBV24-1|12
ATSPEGVGNEQF
>TRBD2|TRBV20-1|14
SATGLAGGPDNEQF
>-|TRBV19|11
ASNDGRNTEAF
>TRBD2|TRBV4-1|16
ASSLPPALAAGYNEQF
>TRBD1|TRBV25-1|15
ASSEYFEDRGTYGYT
>-|TRBV12-3/TRBV12-4|12
ASRARTAYNEQF
>-|TRBV6-6|15
ASSQATRGRLLHGYT
>TRBD1|TRBV7-2|12
ASSFITGDTEAF
>TRBD1|TRBV6-5|15
ASSYFAGTGKGNEQF
>-|TRBV29-1|12
SVELQGGQETQY
>-|TRBV7-8|12
ASSFLGARNTIY
>-|TRBV6-1|11
ASSRGYLYGYT
>-|TRBV7-9|15
ASSSALQGLPGDEQF
>-|TRBV7-2|12
ASSLTPINTEAF
>-|TRBV7-6|11
ASSLEGGETQY